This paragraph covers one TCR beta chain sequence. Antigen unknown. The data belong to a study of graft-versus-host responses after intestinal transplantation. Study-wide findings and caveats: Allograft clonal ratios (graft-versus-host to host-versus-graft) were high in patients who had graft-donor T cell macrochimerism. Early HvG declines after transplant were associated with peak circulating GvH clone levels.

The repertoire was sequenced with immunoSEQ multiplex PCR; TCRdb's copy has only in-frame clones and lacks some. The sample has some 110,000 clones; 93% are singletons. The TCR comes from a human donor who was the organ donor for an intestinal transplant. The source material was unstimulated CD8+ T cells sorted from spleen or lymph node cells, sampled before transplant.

Here the CDR3 DNA reads TGCGCCAGCTCAGATAGTCGCCTGGAGCAGTACTTC. Translating it yields CASSDSRLEQYF. The chain recombines TRBV23-1 with TRBJ2-7; D ambiguous. TRBV23-1 counts as an open reading frame of uncertain function. The length of the CDR3 is 12 residues. Deletions cut 8 bases from V and 7 bases from J, with 15 bases between.